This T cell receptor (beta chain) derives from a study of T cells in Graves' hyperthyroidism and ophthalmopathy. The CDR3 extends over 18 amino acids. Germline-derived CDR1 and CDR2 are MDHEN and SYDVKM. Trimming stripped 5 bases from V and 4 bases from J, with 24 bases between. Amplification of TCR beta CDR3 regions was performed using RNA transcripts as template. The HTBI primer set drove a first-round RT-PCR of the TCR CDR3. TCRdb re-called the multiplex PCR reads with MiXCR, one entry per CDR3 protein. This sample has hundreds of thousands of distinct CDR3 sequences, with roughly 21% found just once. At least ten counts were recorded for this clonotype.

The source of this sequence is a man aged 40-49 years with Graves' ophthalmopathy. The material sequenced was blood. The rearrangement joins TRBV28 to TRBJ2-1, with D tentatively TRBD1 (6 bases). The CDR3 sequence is CASSPAPSGGGAYNEQFF. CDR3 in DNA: TGTGCCAGCAGTCCTGCTCCCTCCGGTGGGGGCGCGTACAATGAGCAGTTCTTC.